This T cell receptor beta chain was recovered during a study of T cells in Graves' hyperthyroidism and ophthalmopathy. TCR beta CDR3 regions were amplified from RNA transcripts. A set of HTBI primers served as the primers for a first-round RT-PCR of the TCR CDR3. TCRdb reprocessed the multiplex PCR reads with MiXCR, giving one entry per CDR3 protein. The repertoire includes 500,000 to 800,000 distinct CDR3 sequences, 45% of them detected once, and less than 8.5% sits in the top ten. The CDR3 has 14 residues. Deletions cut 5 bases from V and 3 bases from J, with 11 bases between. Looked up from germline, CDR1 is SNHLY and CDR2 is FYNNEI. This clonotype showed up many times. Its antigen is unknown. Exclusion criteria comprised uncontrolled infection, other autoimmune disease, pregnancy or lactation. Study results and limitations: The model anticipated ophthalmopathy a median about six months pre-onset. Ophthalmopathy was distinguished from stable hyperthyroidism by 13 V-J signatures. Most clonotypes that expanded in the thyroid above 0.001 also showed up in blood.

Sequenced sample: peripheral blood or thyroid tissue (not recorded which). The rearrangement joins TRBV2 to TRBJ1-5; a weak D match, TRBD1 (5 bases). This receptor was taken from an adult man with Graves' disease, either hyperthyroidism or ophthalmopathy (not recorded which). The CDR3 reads CASSSRGTNQPQHF. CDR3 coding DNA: TGTGCCAGCAGTAGCCGGGGCACCAATCAGCCCCAGCATTTT.